Reported below is one T cell receptor beta chain. The antigen is undetermined. Different DNA sequences within this sample yield the same CDR3. These data originate in a study of OX40 agonist ivuxolimab in advanced cancers. Study-level points and caveats: Both CD4+ and CD8+ T cell populations in blood had undergone clonal expansion by week 6 at 0.1 to 3.0 mg/kg. Mean expanded clone counts were higher in CD8+ than CD4+ T cells.

Trimming took 2 bases from V and 3 from J, leaving 7 bases between them. Germline V gene lookup returns CDR1 KGHSH and CDR2 LQKENI. The CDR3 is 13 residues long. Prior autoimmune disease or systemic immunosuppression barred patients. Using immunoSEQ multiplex PCR, the repertoire was profiled, and TCRdb retains in-frame clones only, with some absent. The sample carries 70,000 to 75,000 clones, roughly four fifths recorded once. V and J are TRBV18 and TRBJ2-5; unclear D gene. This TCR was sampled from an adult with an advanced solid tumor such as melanoma, head and neck, liver or kidney cancer. Source: CD4+ or CD8+ T cells sorted from blood, taken in a trial of the OX40 agonist ivuxolimab. The CDR3 region is CASSPSREETQYF. DNA of the CDR3: TGTGCCAGCTCACCATCTCGCGAAGAGACCCAGTACTTC.